This entry describes one T cell receptor (beta chain). Assay used: immunoSEQ multiplex PCR; TCRdb lists only in-frame clones, some missing. The table has around 330,000 clones, 88% seen once. The entry originates in a study of blood T cell repertoires in COVID-19. Sequenced: peripheral blood. The TCR originated in a woman in her twenties or thirties with COVID-19, enrolled during active disease.

CDR3 in amino acids: CASSPPVGQGYNEQFF. Here the CDR3 DNA reads TGTGCCAGCTCACCACCTGTCGGACAGGGCTACAATGAGCAGTTCTTC. The chain is built from TRBV18 and TRBJ2-1; 8 bases line up with TRBD1. The CDR3 runs 16 residues. Germline V gene data show CDR1 as KGHSH and CDR2 as LQKENI. V lost 0 bases to trimming and J lost 3 bases; unmatched junction nucleotides: 4.